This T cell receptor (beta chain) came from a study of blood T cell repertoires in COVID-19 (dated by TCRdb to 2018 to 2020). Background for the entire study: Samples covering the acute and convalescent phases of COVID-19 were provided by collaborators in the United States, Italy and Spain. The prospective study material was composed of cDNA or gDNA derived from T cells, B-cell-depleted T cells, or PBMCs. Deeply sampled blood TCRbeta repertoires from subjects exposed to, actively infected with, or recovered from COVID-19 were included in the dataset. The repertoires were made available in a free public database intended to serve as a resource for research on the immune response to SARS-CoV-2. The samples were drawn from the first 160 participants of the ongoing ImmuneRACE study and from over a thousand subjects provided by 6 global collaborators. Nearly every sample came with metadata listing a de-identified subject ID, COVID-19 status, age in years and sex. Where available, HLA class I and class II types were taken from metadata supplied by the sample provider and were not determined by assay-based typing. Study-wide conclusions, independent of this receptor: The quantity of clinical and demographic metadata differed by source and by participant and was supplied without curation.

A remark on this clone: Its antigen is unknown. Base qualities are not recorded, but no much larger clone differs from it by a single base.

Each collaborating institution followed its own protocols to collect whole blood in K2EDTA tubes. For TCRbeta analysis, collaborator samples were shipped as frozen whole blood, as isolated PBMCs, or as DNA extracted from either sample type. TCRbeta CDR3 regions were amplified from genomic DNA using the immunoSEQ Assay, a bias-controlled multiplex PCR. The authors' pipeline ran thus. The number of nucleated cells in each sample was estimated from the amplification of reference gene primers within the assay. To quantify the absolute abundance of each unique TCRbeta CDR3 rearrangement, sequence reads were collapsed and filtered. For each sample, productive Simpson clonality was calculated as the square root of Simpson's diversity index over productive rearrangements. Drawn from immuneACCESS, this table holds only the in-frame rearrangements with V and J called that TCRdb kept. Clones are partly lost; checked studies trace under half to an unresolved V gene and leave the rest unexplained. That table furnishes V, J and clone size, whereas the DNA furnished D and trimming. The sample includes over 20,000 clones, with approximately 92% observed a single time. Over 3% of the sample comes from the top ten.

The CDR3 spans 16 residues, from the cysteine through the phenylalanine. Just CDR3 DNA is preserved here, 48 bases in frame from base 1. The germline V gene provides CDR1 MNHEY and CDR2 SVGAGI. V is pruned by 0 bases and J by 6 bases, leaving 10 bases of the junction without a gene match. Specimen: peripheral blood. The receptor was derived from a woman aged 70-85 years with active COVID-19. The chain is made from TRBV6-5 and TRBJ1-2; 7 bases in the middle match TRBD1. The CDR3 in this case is CASSYSMSTGENGYTF. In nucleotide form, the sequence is TGTGCCAGCAGTTACTCAATGTCTACAGGGGAGAATGGCTACACCTTC.